Presented here are 16 T cell receptor beta chains from one specimen sequenced in a study of blood T cell repertoires in COVID-19. Repertoires were generated with immunoSEQ multiplex PCR, while TCRdb's copy carries only in-frame clones and drops some. The sample includes roughly 260,000 clones, about 91% seen only once; the top ten take 2% to 3%. The sample taken for sequencing was PBMCs or T cells enriched from blood (not recorded which). These TCRs come from a woman younger than 45 with acute COVID-19.

This clone was observed a single time. The chain joins TRBV5-1 to TRBJ1-2; D unresolved. Per germline, CDR1 SGHRS and CDR2 YFSETQ. The V gene lost 0 bases and the J gene lost 4 bases, with 16 bases spanning the gap. This CDR3 comprises 16 residues. CDR3 bases: TGCGCCAGCAGCTTGGTATTAACGAGGTGGATCTATGGCTACACCTTC. Residues: CASSLVLTRWIYGYTF.

This clone has only one observation. The genes are TRBV15 and TRBJ1-6, with no clear D. The CDR3 totals 14 residues. The V end lost 1 base, the J end lost 8 bases, and 9 bases lay between the germline ends. Germline CDR1 reads LNHNV; CDR2 reads YYDKDF (reference sequence). CDR3 amino acids: CATSRVNGYSPLHF. The CDR3 region has the DNA TGTGCCACCAGCAGAGTAAACGGGTATTCACCCCTCCACTTT.

This clone was detected once. CDR3 DNA: TGTGCCAGCAGTCCGGGACAGCAGAGCATGAACACTGAAGCTTTCTTT. This translates into CASSPGQQSMNTEAFF. The chain combines TRBV2 with TRBJ1-1; 7 nucleotides agree with TRBD1. Trimming removed 5 bases from V and 0 bases from J; junction bases left unmatched: 9. The CDR3 loop spans 16 amino acids. Germline values: CDR1 SNHLY, CDR2 FYNNEI.

The rearrangement links TRBV7-9 to TRBJ1-1; no firm D call. Germline lookup yields CDR1 SEHNR and CDR2 FQNEAQ (reference sequence). The V gene lost 1 base and the J gene lost 3 bases, with 3 bases spanning the gap. This CDR3 comprises 12 residues. The CDR3 loop is CASSLVDTEAFF. The CDR3 DNA sequence: TGTGCCAGCAGCTTAGTAGACACTGAAGCTTTCTTT.

The J gene is TRBJ1-2, the V gene TRBV27; D ambiguous. The CDR3 has 13 residues. The germline gives CDR1 MNHEY, CDR2 SMNVEV (reference sequence). V was pared by 3 bases and J by 0 bases, with 5 bases between. For the CDR3, the DNA is TGTGCCAGCAGTTTGCGGGCTAACTATGGCTACACCTTC. This translates into CASSLRANYGYTF.

The chain carries TRBV5-6 and TRBJ1-2; possible D gene TRBD1, 6 bases. Germline V gives CDR1 SGHDT, CDR2 YYEEEE. CDR3 size: 14 residues. V was trimmed by 0 bases and J by 8 bases, leaving 14 bases between them. The CDR3 DNA reads TGTGCCAGCAGCTTGGATGCAGGGGCGGAAGGCTACACCTTC. Translated: CASSLDAGAEGYTF. The whole variable domain, remainder taken from reference TRBV5-6 and TRBJ1-2, is DAGVTQSPTHLIKTRGQQVTLRCSPKSGHDTVSWYQQALGQGPQFIFQYYEEEERQRGNFPDRFSGHQFPNYSSELNVNALLLGDSALYLCASSLDAGAEGYTFGSGTRLTVV.

CDR3 in DNA: TGTGCCACCACCCTCCGGGACAGGTTCCATGGCTACACCTTC. As protein: CATTLRDRFHGYTF. The V call is TRBV6-5, the J call TRBJ1-2; TRBD1 matches 8 bases. V was pared by 10 bases and J by 6 bases, with 13 bases of the junction left unmatched. CDR1 MNHEY and CDR2 SVGAGI come from the germline V gene. The CDR3 has 14 amino acids.

This sequence joins TRBV19 and TRBJ1-5; D possibly corresponds to TRBD1 (6 bases). This CDR3 has 18 amino acids. V lost 5 bases and J lost 0, with 20 bases in between. Germline values: CDR1 LNHDA, CDR2 SQIVND (reference sequence). CDR3 in DNA: TGTGCCAGTAGTTCGGACAGTCCGTTATGGTATAGCAATCAGCCCCAGCATTTT. Its protein is CASSSDSPLWYSNQPQHF.

In the case of this clone: A much larger clone differs from this one at a single base, so this may be a read error. Other DNA sequences in this specimen translate into the identical CDR3. The chain has TRBV7-2 and TRBJ1-5; 9 positions agree with TRBD1. CDR1 and CDR2 (germline): SGHTA, FQGNSA. The J segment lost 6 bases and the V segment lost 3 bases, leaving 3 bases of the junction unmatched. The CDR3 has 14 residues. The CDR3 reads CASSLRQGGQPQHF. The DNA of the CDR3 is TGTGCCAGCAGCTTGAGACAGGGGGGTCAGCCCCAGCATTTT. Full variable domain (remainder filled in from reference TRBV7-2 and TRBJ1-5): GAGVSQSPSNKVTEKGKDVELRCDPISGHTALYWYRQSLGQGLEFLIYFQGNSAPDKSGLPSDRFSAERTGGSVSTLTIQRTQQEDSAVYLCASSLRQGGQPQHFGDGTRLSIL.

Ten or more counts support this clone. V is TRBV10-1 and J is TRBJ2-2; TRBD1 might be the D (6 bases). This CDR3 region has 17 residues. V was shortened by 4 bases and J by 3 bases, with 18 bases between the two germline ends. From germline, CDR1 is WNHNN and CDR2 SYGVQD (reference sequence). CDR3 amino acids: CASSAPRRGPDTGELFF. The CDR3 DNA reads as TGCGCCAGCAGTGCCCCGCGCAGGGGCCCTGACACCGGGGAGCTGTTTTTT.

This rearrangement joins TRBV5-1 to TRBJ2-1; possible D gene TRBD2, 6 bases. Trimming stripped 1 base from V and 7 bases from J, with 18 bases between. From germline, CDR1 is SGHRS and CDR2 YFSETQ. The CDR3 is 16 amino acids. CDR3 residues: CASSLFSIPEGNEQFF. In nucleotides, the CDR3 is TGCGCCAGCAGCTTGTTCTCCATTCCGGAGGGAAATGAGCAGTTCTTC.

The chain has TRBV5-6 and TRBJ1-1; no reliable D call. Per the germline V gene, CDR1 is SGHDT and CDR2 is YYEEEE. This CDR3 has 14 amino acids. V dropped 2 bases and J dropped 1 base, with 9 bases sitting between them. The CDR3, as DNA: TGTGCCAGCAGCTTTGGACTGACGAACACTGAAGCTTTCTTT. Translating it yields CASSFGLTNTEAFF.

This clone occurred a few times. This chain links TRBV18 with TRBJ2-3, with D maybe TRBD1 (6 bases). CDR3 length equals 16 residues. CDR1 and CDR2 (germline): KGHSH, LQKENI. V was trimmed by 3 bases and J by 5 bases, leaving 18 bases between them. DNA of the CDR3: TGTGCCAGCTCACCCAACAGGGAGTTTACCAGAGATACGCAGTATTTT. Its translation is CASSPNREFTRDTQYF. The full variable domain, in which reference TRBV18 and TRBJ2-3 provide the parts outside the CDR3, is NAGVMQNPRHLVRRRGQEARLRCSPMKGHSHVYWYRQLPEEGLKFMVYLQKENIIDESGMPKERFSAEFPKEGPSILRIQQVVRGDSAAYFCASSPNREFTRDTQYFGPGTRLTVL.

The chain links TRBV6-4 to TRBJ2-7; weak D call: TRBD2 (5 bases). Germline V gene lookup returns CDR1 MRHNA and CDR2 SNTAGT. The CDR3 length is 14 residues. Trimming stripped 3 bases from V and 3 bases from J, with 12 bases between. The CDR3 region is CASSEEAVGYEQYF. As DNA, the CDR3 is TGTGCCAGCAGTGAAGAAGCGGTCGGCTACGAGCAGTACTTC.

The rearrangement uses TRBV11-2 and TRBJ2-3; D uncertain. From germline, CDR1 is SGHAT and CDR2 FQNNGV. V was trimmed by 4 bases and J by 2 bases, leaving 4 bases between them. The CDR3 is 12 residues long. CDR3 loop: CASSSYTDTQYF. The DNA of the CDR3 is TGTGCCAGCAGCTCTTACACAGATACGCAGTATTTT.

The chain is built from TRBV2 and TRBJ2-3, with a tentative D call TRBD2 (7 bases). The CDR3 has 15 residues. V was clipped by 6 bases and J by 0 bases, with 13 bases between them. The germline CDR1 and CDR2 sequences are SNHLY and FYNNEI. CDR3 coding DNA: TGTGCCAGCAGCTACGGGGGGCGGAGCACAGATACGCAGTATTTT. Residues: CASSYGGRSTDTQYF.